Listed below are T cell receptor beta chains from one sample, sequenced in a study of human T cells and chemical hapten exposure. MiXCR, run by TCRdb on the RACE reads, gives a single entry per CDR3 protein. The data hold some 180,000 distinct CDR3 sequences, with around 22% observed a single time. The sequencing used whole blood, collected in connection with sensitization to the hapten diphenylcyclopropenone (DPC). Receptors originate from a woman in her forties or fifties with alopecia areata. Some clones in this sample may be carry-over from other donors' samples. Each CDR3 is given with its conserved first and last residue. D genes are given only for firm matches. Clone size is given for some rows only: seen once, a few or many times, or a class if the clone is expanded.

v_gene	d_gene	abundance	j_gene	CDR3aa	CDR3nt
TRBV29-1	.	.	TRBJ1-1	CSVVPLQGLATEAFF	TGCAGCGTTGTCCCACTGCAGGGCTTAGCCACTGAAGCTTTCTTT
TRBV2	TRBD1	few	TRBJ2-3	CASSEDRENTQYF	TGTGCCAGCAGTGAGGACAGGGAAAATACGCAGTATTTT
TRBV2	TRBD1	few	TRBJ2-3	CASSEDDRGIGTDTQYF	TGTGCCAGCAGTGAAGATGACAGGGGGATCGGCACAGATACGCAGTATTTT
TRBV6-5	.	few	TRBJ2-5	CASSRGPTPGETQYF	TGTGCCAGCAGTCGTGGGCCCACGCCGGGCGAGACCCAGTACTTC
TRBV7-2	.	few	TRBJ2-2	CASSLNPGALFAGELFF	TGTGCCAGCAGCTTAAATCCGGGGGCGTTATTCGCCGGGGAGCTGTTTTTT
TRBV10-3	TRBD2	.	TRBJ2-3	CATGTSGLPADTQYF	TGTGCCACCGGGACTAGCGGACTACCGGCAGATACGCAGTATTTT
TRBV12-5	TRBD1	.	TRBJ1-2	CASGLAEGTVNYGYTF	TGTGCTAGTGGTTTGGCCGAGGGGACAGTAAACTATGGCTACACCTTC
TRBV12-3/TRBV12-4	.	.	TRBJ1-1	CASSLSLATEAFF	TGTGCCAGCAGTTTATCCTTAGCCACTGAAGCTTTCTTT
TRBV7-3	TRBD1	few	TRBJ1-1	CASSLTGADVEGAFF	TGTGCCAGCAGCCTTACAGGGGCGGACGTCGAAGGAGCTTTCTTT
TRBV28	.	few	TRBJ1-6	CASSLTRLNSPLHF	TGTGCCAGCAGTTTAACCAGGCTCAATTCACCCCTCCACTTT
TRBV20-1	.	.	TRBJ1-6	CSARDPPPSGSPLHF	TGCAGTGCTAGAGATCCCCCCCCCTCGGGGTCACCCCTCCACTTT
TRBV20-1	.	many	TRBJ1-6	CSVRHGSPLHF	TGCAGTGTCAGGCATGGTTCACCCCTCCACTTT
TRBV3-1	TRBD2	.	TRBJ2-1	CASSPGRLAGVPRFF	TGTGCCAGCAGCCCTGGCAGGCTAGCGGGAGTCCCGCGCTTCTTC
TRBV20-1	TRBD1	few	TRBJ1-2	CSAAGVQGIYGYTF	TGCAGTGCCGCGGGGGTACAGGGGATCTATGGCTACACCTTC
TRBV28	.	few	TRBJ2-7	CASQAPPTREQYF	TGTGCCAGCCAAGCTCCCCCGACACGCGAGCAGTACTTC
TRBV24-1	.	.	TRBJ1-2	CATRPGELGYTF	TGTGCCACCAGGCCTGGTGAGCTAGGCTACACCTTC
TRBV2	TRBD2	.	TRBJ2-1	CASGLAGLSNEQFF	TGTGCCAGCGGGCTAGCGGGATTGAGTAATGAGCAGTTCTTC
TRBV7-2	.	.	TRBJ2-7	CASSPNFRGSYEQYF	TGTGCCAGCAGCCCCAATTTTCGGGGATCCTACGAGCAGTACTTC